Each of the 30 T cell receptor beta chains below was sequenced from the same sample in a study of blood T cell repertoires in COVID-19. Method: immunoSEQ multiplex PCR; TCRdb's copy keeps in-frame clones and lacks some. Of about 670,000 clones detected, around 90% appear once; the ten largest clones hold under 0.3%. The material sequenced was peripheral blood. The receptors here all came from a woman in her late teens or twenties with acute or convalescent COVID-19.

The rearrangement uses TRBV6-5 and TRBJ2-1; TRBD2 aligns across 13 bases. V trimming: 0 bases; J trimming: 7 bases; junction bases outside the gene matches: 3. The CDR3 has 16 residues. Germline CDR1 MNHEY, CDR2 SVGAGI. CDR3 amino acids: CASSYSGLAGFNEQFF. CDR3 DNA sequence: TGTGCCAGCAGTTACTCGGGACTAGCGGGGTTTAATGAGCAGTTCTTC.

As concerns this clone: The sample carries other DNA sequences with the same CDR3. In DNA form, the CDR3 reads TGTGCCTGGACTGTGAACACTGAAGCTTTCTTT. Protein product: CAWTVNTEAFF. This rearrangement joins TRBV30 to TRBJ1-1; no definite D call. Germline V CDR1 and CDR2: GTSNPN, SVGIG (reference sequence). The CDR3 consists of 11 residues. Trimming stripped 4 bases from V and 0 bases from J, with 3 bases between. The variable domain in full, with the rest retrieved from reference TRBV30 and TRBJ1-1, is SQTIHQWPATLVQPVGSPLSLECTVEGTSNPNLYWYRQAAGRGLQLLFYSVGIGQISSEVPQNLSASRPQDRQFILSSKKLLLSDSGFYLCAWTVNTEAFFGQGTRLTVV.

The rearrangement uses TRBV19 and TRBJ1-2; possibly TRBD1 for D (5 bases). Germline-derived CDR1 and CDR2 are LNHDA and SQIVND (reference sequence). The CDR3 sequence is 15 residues long. Trimming cost V 5 bases and J 4 bases, with 17 bases left between them. CDR3 loop: CASSPDPGFLYGYTF. In DNA, the CDR3 is TGTGCCAGTAGTCCTGATCCAGGGTTCCTCTATGGCTACACCTTC.

In regard to this clone: This CDR3 is also generated by other DNA sequences in the sample. The chain links TRBV27 to TRBJ1-5; D is uncertain. Trimming took 3 bases from V and 7 from J, leaving 7 bases between them. The CDR3 runs 12 residues. The germline V gene encodes CDR1 MNHEY and CDR2 SMNVEV (reference sequence). The CDR3 protein is CASSLAGQPQHF. The CDR3 nucleotides are TGTGCCAGCAGTTTGGCGGGGCAGCCCCAGCATTTT.

The chain employs TRBV19 and TRBJ1-6; D is possibly TRBD1 (6 bases). The CDR3 has 16 amino acids. Germline V gene data show CDR1 as LNHDA and CDR2 as SQIVND (reference sequence). Trimming removed 7 bases at V and 1 base at J, with 14 bases between. The chain's CDR3 is CASNPTGLSYNSPLHF. The CDR3 DNA sequence: TGTGCCAGTAACCCGACAGGCCTTTCCTATAATTCACCCCTCCACTTT.

The chain joins TRBV2 to TRBJ2-3; a weak D match, TRBD2 (6 bases). The germline V gene has CDR1 SNHLY and CDR2 FYNNEI. CDR3 length: 15 amino acids. V was clipped by 6 bases and J by 5 bases, with 18 bases between them. This chain's CDR3 is CASRAGRGILDTQYF. The CDR3 nucleotides read TGTGCCAGCAGGGCTGGACGGGGGATACTAGATACGCAGTATTTT.

The rearrangement joins TRBV12-3 or TRBV12-4 to TRBJ1-1, with TRBD1 identical over 8 bases. There are 13 residues in the CDR3. The V gene end was trimmed by 7 bases and the J gene end by 6 bases; junction bases not matched to a gene: 7. CDR3 nucleotides: TGTGCCAGCACAGGGGGCGAGGCCCCTGAAGCTTTCTTT. This sequence encodes CASTGGEAPEAFF.

This chain links TRBV28 with TRBJ2-7; D ambiguous. The germline CDR1 and CDR2 sequences are MDHEN and SYDVKM. Trimming pared 7 bases from V and 7 bases from J, leaving 11 bases between. The CDR3 consists of 11 residues. DNA for the CDR3: TGTGCCAGCAATTCCGAGGAGGAGCAGTACTTC. Translated: CASNSEEEQYF.

The chain recombines TRBV2 with TRBJ1-1; D is perhaps TRBD1 (6 bases). The CDR3 has 14 residues. CDR1 and CDR2 (germline): SNHLY, FYNNEI. Between the trimmed V and J ends, which lost 6 bases and 3 bases, there was a span of 14 bases. The DNA of the CDR3 is TGTGCCAGCAGCCCCGGGACATGGTACACTGAAGCTTTCTTT. Protein sequence: CASSPGTWYTEAFF.

The sample holds a few counts of this clone. This rearrangement joins TRBV19 to TRBJ1-6; 8 nucleotides match TRBD1. This CDR3 is 13 amino acids long. V lost 7 bases to trimming and J lost 11 bases; unmatched junction nucleotides: 7. Germline V CDR1 and CDR2: LNHDA, SQIVND (reference sequence). Here the CDR3 DNA reads TGTGCCAGTAATGGACAGGGATGGGCACCCCTCCACTTT. Protein sequence: CASNGQGWAPLHF.

J is TRBJ1-2 and V is TRBV24-1, with D maybe TRBD1 (6 bases). Trimming took off 4 bases at V and 0 bases at J, with 11 bases between the two ends. The CDR3 loop spans 15 amino acids. Germline values: CDR1 KGHDR, CDR2 SFDVKD. The CDR3 coding sequence is TGTGCCACCAGTGAAACAGGGCGAGCTAACTATGGCTACACCTTC. Protein product: CATSETGRANYGYTF.

The chain combines TRBV5-8 with TRBJ1-2; D may be TRBD1 (6 bases). Germline V gives CDR1 SGHTS, CDR2 YDEGEE. Deletions cut 3 bases from V and 0 bases from J, with 12 bases between. The CDR3 loop spans 15 amino acids. The CDR3 region has the DNA TGTGCCAGCAGCTCAGGACAGCGCACTAACTATGGCTACACCTTC. Translation gives CASSSGQRTNYGYTF.

This rearrangement joins TRBV7-9 to TRBJ2-1; TRBD2 agrees at 8 bases. CDR1 is SEHNR and CDR2 is FQNEAQ in the germline V gene (reference sequence). This CDR3 region has 16 residues. After removal of 3 bases from V and 1 base from J, the junction contained 5 bases not matched to a gene. The CDR3 DNA reads TGTGCCAGCAGCTTCTACGGGGGGGCATCCTACAATGAGCAGTTCTTC. The encoded protein is CASSFYGGASYNEQFF.

V gene TRBV2 combines with J gene TRBJ1-1; D perhaps matches TRBD1 (6 bases). Germline V gene sequence: CDR1 SNHLY, CDR2 FYNNEI. This CDR3 has 14 amino acids. The V end lost 1 base, the J end lost 5 bases, and 11 bases lay between the germline ends. CDR3 DNA: TGTGCCAGCAGTGAAGGGCCAGGGGAAACTGAAGCTTTCTTT. Its protein product is CASSEGPGETEAFF.

The chain is built from TRBV27 and TRBJ1-1, with D hard to call. CDR3 length equals 15 residues. V was pared by 6 bases and J by 4 bases, with 18 bases between. Germline lookup yields CDR1 MNHEY and CDR2 SMNVEV (reference sequence). The CDR3 spells CASRETVAGGTEAFF. In DNA form, the CDR3 reads TGTGCCAGCAGGGAGACGGTTGCCGGAGGCACTGAAGCTTTCTTT.

Comment on this clone: Other DNA sequences from this sample encode an identical CDR3 as well. J is TRBJ2-6 and V is TRBV6-5, with no clear D. The CDR3 loop spans 13 amino acids. The ends were cut back, 6 bases at V and 1 base at J, with 4 bases in the middle. Germline V gives CDR1 MNHEY, CDR2 SVGAGI. The CDR3 nucleotides are TGTGCCAGCAGCCGGTCTGGGGCCAACGTCCTGACTTTC. Protein sequence: CASSRSGANVLTF.

Notes on this clone: The sample has other DNA sequences that encode this CDR3 too. V usage is TRBV28 and J usage is TRBJ1-1; 8 bases align to TRBD1. The trim removed 5 bases at V and 10 bases at J, leaving 9 bases unmatched. Germline-derived CDR1 and CDR2 are MDHEN and SYDVKM. This CDR3 is built from 13 residues. This CDR3 reads CASSPGGAVLAFF. For the CDR3, the DNA is TGTGCCAGCAGTCCAGGGGGCGCTGTCTTAGCTTTCTTT. Together with reference TRBV28 and TRBJ1-1, the CDR3 gives the full variable domain: DVKVTQSSRYLVKRTGEKVFLECVQDMDHENMFWYRQDPGLGLRLIYFSYDVKMKEKGDIPEGYSVSREKKERFSLILESASTNQTSMYLCASSPGGAVLAFFGQGTRLTVV.

The chain recombines TRBV6-5 with TRBJ2-3; D remains ambiguous. V lost 2 bases, J lost 1 base, and 10 bases lay in between. The CDR3 is made up of 15 amino acids. The germline V gene has CDR1 MNHEY and CDR2 SVGAGI. Here the CDR3 reads CASSYKYPGTDTQYF. The CDR3 region has the DNA TGTGCCAGCAGTTACAAATATCCGGGCACAGATACGCAGTATTTT.

The rearrangement joins TRBV7-2 to TRBJ2-3; 9 bases agree with TRBD2. V was clipped by 1 base and J by 1 base; unmatched bases: 6. The CDR3 sequence is 17 residues long. Germline-derived CDR1 and CDR2 are SGHTA and FQGNSA. The CDR3 region is CASSLGGGVPRTDTQYF. DNA of the CDR3: TGTGCCAGCAGCTTAGGCGGGGGGGTCCCCCGCACAGATACGCAGTATTTT.

This sequence joins TRBV19 and TRBJ1-6; a weak D match, TRBD1 (6 bases). V was clipped by 7 bases and J by 2 bases, with 15 bases between them. Germline lookup yields CDR1 LNHDA and CDR2 SQIVND (reference sequence). CDR3 size: 16 residues. This CDR3 is CASITDRPTYNSPLHF. As DNA, the CDR3 is TGTGCCAGTATAACGGACAGACCTACCTATAATTCACCCCTCCACTTT.

The V gene is TRBV7-6, the J gene TRBJ2-7; 9 nucleotides match TRBD1. Germline V lookup: CDR1 SGHVS, CDR2 FNYEAQ. The V segment lost 5 bases and the J segment 0 bases; nucleotides outside the gene matches: 5. The CDR3 spans 15 residues. CDR3: CASSIGQGSSYEQYF. CDR3 sequence (DNA): TGTGCCAGCAGCATTGGACAGGGGAGCTCCTACGAGCAGTACTTC.

Regarding this clone: The sample has other DNA sequences that encode this CDR3 too. The rearrangement joins TRBV5-1 to TRBJ2-5; D is ambiguous. The V gene lost 2 bases and the J gene lost 1 base, with 6 bases spanning the gap. Germline CDR1 reads SGHRS; CDR2 reads YFSETQ. The CDR3 runs 13 residues. CDR3 in amino acids: CASSFPGQETQYF. CDR3 bases: TGCGCCAGCAGCTTTCCAGGCCAAGAGACCCAGTACTTC.

The rearrangement uses TRBV4-1 and TRBJ1-1, with D tentatively TRBD1 (5 bases). The CDR3 spans 17 residues. With 0 bases removed from V and 2 bases from J, the gap between germline ends came to 16 bases. Germline CDR1 and CDR2: MGHRA and YSYEKL. The CDR3 DNA reads as TGCGCCAGCAGCCAAGATGGGTGGGGCAGTTATAACACTGAAGCTTTCTTT. Translation gives CASSQDGWGSYNTEAFF.

This clone was picked up a small number of times. The genes are TRBV6-5 and TRBJ2-3, with 13 bases that match TRBD2. The J segment lost 4 bases and the V segment lost 8 bases, leaving 3 bases of the junction unmatched. Germline loops: CDR1 MNHEY, CDR2 SVGAGI. This CDR3 comprises 14 residues. CDR3 sequence (DNA): TGTGCCAGCGACACTAGCGGGGGGGCAGATACGCAGTATTTT. Encoded protein: CASDTSGGADTQYF.

CDR3 sequence (DNA): TGTGCCAGCTCTCCGACCAGGACAGAGACCTACGAGCAGTACTTC. It encodes CASSPTRTETYEQYF. The chain recombines TRBV18 with TRBJ2-7, with D possibly matching TRBD1 (6 bases). V shed 6 bases and J shed 2 bases, with 17 bases lying between them. This CDR3 has 15 residues. In germline, CDR1 is KGHSH, CDR2 LQKENI.

The gene calls are TRBV9 and TRBJ1-1; D might be TRBD1 (5 bases). The CDR3 consists of 14 residues. Between the trimmed V and J ends, which lost 3 bases and 4 bases, there was a span of 13 bases. Germline V gene sequence: CDR1 SGDLS, CDR2 YYNGEE. The CDR3 nucleotides are TGTGCCAGCAGCGGACCGGGGGAGGGCACTGAAGCTTTCTTT. Protein product: CASSGPGEGTEAFF.

The J gene is TRBJ1-1, the V gene TRBV4-2; no clear D. The CDR3 length is 16 residues. The germline gives CDR1 LGHNA, CDR2 YNFKEQ. V shed 0 bases and J shed 3 bases, with 14 bases lying between them. The CDR3 here is CASSQDRGIVDTEAFF. As DNA, the CDR3 is TGTGCCAGCAGCCAAGATCGAGGGATAGTGGACACTGAAGCTTTCTTT.

The genes are TRBV5-1 and TRBJ2-1; perhaps TRBD1 as D (6 bases). The CDR3 has 16 residues. V was pared by 4 bases and J by 9 bases, with 23 bases between. Germline CDR1 and CDR2: SGHRS and YFSETQ. The chain's CDR3 is CASSLDPTGMVGEQFF. The CDR3 nucleotides are TGCGCCAGCAGCCTGGATCCGACAGGTATGGTTGGTGAGCAGTTCTTC.

This chain joins TRBV9 and TRBJ1-4, with 7 bases lining up with TRBD1. CDR3 size: 15 residues. V gave up 3 bases and J gave up 5 bases; unmatched junction bases: 7. Per the germline V gene, CDR1 is SGDLS and CDR2 is YYNGEE. CDR3 sequence reads: CASSGHRDSNEKLFF. In DNA, the CDR3 is TGTGCCAGCAGCGGACACCGGGACAGCAATGAAAAACTGTTTTTT.

This chain connects TRBV19 to TRBJ1-1; 9 nucleotides line up with TRBD1. The CDR3 covers 18 residues. CDR1 LNHDA and CDR2 SQIVND come from the germline V gene (reference sequence). With V trimmed by 5 bases and J by 4 bases, 17 bases remained unmatched. The CDR3 loop reads CASSQTRGTGSWVTEAFF. The CDR3 nucleotides read TGTGCCAGTAGTCAAACCCGAGGGACAGGGTCTTGGGTCACTGAAGCTTTCTTT. Complete variable domain (other parts from reference TRBV19 and TRBJ1-1): DGGITQSPKYLFRKEGQNVTLSCEQNLNHDAMYWYRQDPGQGLRLIYYSQIVNDFQKGDIAEGYSVSREKKESFPLTVTSAQKNPTAFYLCASSQTRGTGSWVTEAFFGQGTRLTVV.